Described below is a single T cell receptor (beta chain) sequence and its context. Individual cDNA molecules received unique molecular identifiers during library preparation. TCRdb fed the 5' RACE reads into MiXCR, producing one record per CDR3 protein. The sample has about 81,000 distinct CDR3 sequences, more than 5% seen once; the top ten hold less than 9.5%. The sample originates from a study of early T cells in non-severe SARS-CoV-2 infection. Background on the study: The sequenced material was bulk RNA from unsorted whole blood, and its chains were unpaired.

From germline, CDR1 is MNHNS and CDR2 SASEGT. V was trimmed by 6 bases and J by 8 bases, leaving 13 bases between them. The CDR3 totals 12 residues. The sequencing input was whole blood. This chain links TRBV6-1 with TRBJ1-1; D uncertain. The source is an adult who was a healthcare worker with PCR-confirmed SARS-CoV-2 infection or an uninfected control (not recorded which). This chain's CDR3 is CASRNYNFEAFF. The CDR3 DNA reads TGTGCCAGCAGGAATTATAACTTCGAAGCTTTCTTT.